This entry describes one T cell receptor (beta chain). This sample is drawn from a study of blood T cell repertoires in COVID-19. Methods used by the authors: By means of reference gene primer amplification, nucleated cell counts were estimated. Produced via immunoSEQ multiplex PCR; TCRdb's table is partial and in-frame only. V, J and clone size were drawn from that table, and D and trimming were deduced from the DNA. Among around 190,000 clones listed, over 75% were seen once. The sequenced material came from PBMCs or T cells enriched from blood (not recorded which). This TCR derives from a woman between 18 and 29 years old who had recovered from COVID-19.

The CDR3 here is CASSSTPTGDNYGYTF. The DNA of the CDR3 is TGTGCCAGCAGTTCCACCCCTACGGGGGATAACTATGGCTACACCTTC. J is TRBJ1-2 and V is TRBV28; tentative D call: TRBD1 (5 bases). Germline lookup yields CDR1 MDHEN and CDR2 SYDVKM. Trimming left V 4 bases short and J 1 base short, with 16 bases between. This CDR3 is 16 amino acids long.